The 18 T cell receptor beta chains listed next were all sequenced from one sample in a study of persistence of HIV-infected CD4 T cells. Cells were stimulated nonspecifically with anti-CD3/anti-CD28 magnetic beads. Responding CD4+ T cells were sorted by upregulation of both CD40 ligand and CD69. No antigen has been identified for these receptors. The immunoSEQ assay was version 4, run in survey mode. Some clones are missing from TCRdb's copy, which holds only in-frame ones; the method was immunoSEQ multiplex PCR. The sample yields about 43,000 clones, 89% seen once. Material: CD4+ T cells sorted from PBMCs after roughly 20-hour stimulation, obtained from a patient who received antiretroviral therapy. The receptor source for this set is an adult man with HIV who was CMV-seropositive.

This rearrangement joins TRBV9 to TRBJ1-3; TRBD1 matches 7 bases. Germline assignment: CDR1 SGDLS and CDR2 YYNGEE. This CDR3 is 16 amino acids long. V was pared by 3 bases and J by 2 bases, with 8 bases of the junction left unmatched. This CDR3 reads CASSGVRQGTGNTIYF. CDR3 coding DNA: TGTGCCAGCAGCGGAGTTCGACAGGGAACTGGAAACACCATATATTTT.

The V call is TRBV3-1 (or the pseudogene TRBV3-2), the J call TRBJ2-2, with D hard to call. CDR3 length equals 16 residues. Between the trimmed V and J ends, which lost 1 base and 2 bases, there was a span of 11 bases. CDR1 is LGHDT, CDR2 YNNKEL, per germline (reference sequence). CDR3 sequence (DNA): TGTGCCAGCAGCCAAGGTTTGTGGGCCAACACCGGGGAGCTGTTTTTT. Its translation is CASSQGLWANTGELFF.

This CDR3 reads CASSDGASYNSPLHF. The CDR3 DNA reads TGTGCCAGCAGCGATGGGGCGTCCTATAATTCACCCCTCCACTTT. This chain connects TRBV9 to TRBJ1-6, with a possible D match to TRBD1 (5 bases). Trimming shortened V by 3 bases and J by 1 base, and 8 bases separated the two germline ends. Germline CDR1 SGDLS, CDR2 YYNGEE. The length of the CDR3 is 15 residues.

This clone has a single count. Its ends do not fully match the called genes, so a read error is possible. The CDR3, as DNA: TGTGCCAGCATTGAAGGAAGATACAATGAGCAGTTCTTC. Translated, it gives CASIEGRYNEQFF. The rearrangement uses TRBV6-1 and TRBJ2-1, with no clear D. CDR3 length: 13 amino acids. Germline V gene lookup returns CDR1 MNHNS and CDR2 SASEGT.

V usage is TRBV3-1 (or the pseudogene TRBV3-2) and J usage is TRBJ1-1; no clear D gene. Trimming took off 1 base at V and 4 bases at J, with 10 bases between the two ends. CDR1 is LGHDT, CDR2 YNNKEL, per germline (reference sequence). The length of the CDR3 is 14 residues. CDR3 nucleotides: TGTGCCAGCAGCCAAGTGGCAGGAACCACTGAAGCTTTCTTT. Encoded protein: CASSQVAGTTEAFF.

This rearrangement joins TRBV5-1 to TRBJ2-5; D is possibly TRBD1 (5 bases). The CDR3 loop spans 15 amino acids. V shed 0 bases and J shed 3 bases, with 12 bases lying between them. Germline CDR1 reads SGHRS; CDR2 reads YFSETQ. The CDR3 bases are TGCGCCAGCAGCTTGGTAGGGGCAGTAGAAGAGACCCAGTACTTC. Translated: CASSLVGAVEETQYF.

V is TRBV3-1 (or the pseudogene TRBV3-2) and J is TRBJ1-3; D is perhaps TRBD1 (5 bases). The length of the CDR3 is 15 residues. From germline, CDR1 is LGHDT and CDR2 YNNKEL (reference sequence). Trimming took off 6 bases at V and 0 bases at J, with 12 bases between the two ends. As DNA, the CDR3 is TGTGCCAGCAGGGGGGACGGAATCTCTGGAAACACCATATATTTT. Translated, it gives CASRGDGISGNTIYF.

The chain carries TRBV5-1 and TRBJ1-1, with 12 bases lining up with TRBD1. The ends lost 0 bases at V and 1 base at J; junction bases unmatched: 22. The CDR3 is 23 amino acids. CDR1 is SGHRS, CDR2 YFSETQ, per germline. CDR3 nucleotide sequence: TGCGCCAGCAGCTTGGAGGGGGCCTGGCGGGGACAGGGGGCAGGAAAGGAGAACACTGAAGCTTTCTTT. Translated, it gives CASSLEGAWRGQGAGKENTEAFF.

In nucleotides, the CDR3 is TGTGCCAGCAGTGGTGAGGCCGGGGAGCTGTTTTTT. It codes for CASSGEAGELFF. V is TRBV2 and J is TRBJ2-2; D gene uncertain. There are 12 residues in the CDR3. CDR1 SNHLY and CDR2 FYNNEI come from the germline V gene. Trimming removed 4 bases from V and 6 bases from J, with 6 bases in between.

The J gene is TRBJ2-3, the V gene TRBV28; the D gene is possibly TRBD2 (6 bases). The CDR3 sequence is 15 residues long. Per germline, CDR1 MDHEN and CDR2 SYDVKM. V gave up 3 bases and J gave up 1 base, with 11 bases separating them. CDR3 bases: TGTGCCAGCAGTTTTAGGCGGGGAGGCACAGATACGCAGTATTTT. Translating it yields CASSFRRGGTDTQYF.

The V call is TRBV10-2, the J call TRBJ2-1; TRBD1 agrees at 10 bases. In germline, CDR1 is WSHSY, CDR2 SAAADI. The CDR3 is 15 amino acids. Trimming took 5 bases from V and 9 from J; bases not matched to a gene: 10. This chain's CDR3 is CASSTLGTGVVEQFF. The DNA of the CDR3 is TGCGCCAGCAGTACCTTAGGGACAGGGGTGGTTGAGCAGTTCTTC.

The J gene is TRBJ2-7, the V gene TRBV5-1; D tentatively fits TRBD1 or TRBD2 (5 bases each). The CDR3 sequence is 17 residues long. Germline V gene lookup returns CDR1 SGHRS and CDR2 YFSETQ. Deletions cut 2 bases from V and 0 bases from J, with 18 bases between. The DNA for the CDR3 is TGCGCCAGCAGCTTAGCCCCATCTGGGGACGGCTCCTACGAGCAGTACTTC. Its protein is CASSLAPSGDGSYEQYF.

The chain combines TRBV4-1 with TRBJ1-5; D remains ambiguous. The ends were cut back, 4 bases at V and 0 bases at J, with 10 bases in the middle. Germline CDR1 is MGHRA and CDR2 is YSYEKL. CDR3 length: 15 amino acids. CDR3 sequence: CASSLRTASNQPQHF. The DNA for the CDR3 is TGCGCCAGCAGCCTTCGGACGGCTAGCAATCAGCCCCAGCATTTT.

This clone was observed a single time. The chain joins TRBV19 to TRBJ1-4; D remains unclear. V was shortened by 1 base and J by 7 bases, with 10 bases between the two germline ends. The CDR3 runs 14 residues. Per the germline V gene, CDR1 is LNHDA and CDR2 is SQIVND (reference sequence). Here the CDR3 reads CASSIVITGEKLFF. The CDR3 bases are TGTGCCAGTAGTATAGTAATTACCGGTGAAAAACTGTTTTTT. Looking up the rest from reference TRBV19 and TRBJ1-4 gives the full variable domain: DGGITQSPKYLFRKEGQNVTLSCEQNLNHDAMYWYRQDPGQGLRLIYYSQIVNDFQKGDIAEGYSVSREKKESFPLTVTSAQKNPTAFYLCASSIVITGEKLFFGSGTQLSVL.

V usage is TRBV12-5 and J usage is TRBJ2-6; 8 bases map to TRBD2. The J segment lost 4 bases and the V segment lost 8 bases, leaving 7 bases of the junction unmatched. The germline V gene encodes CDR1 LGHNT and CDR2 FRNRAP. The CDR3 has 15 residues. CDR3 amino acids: CASNRGGLGANVLTF. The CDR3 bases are TGTGCTAGTAACCGCGGGGGGCTCGGGGCCAACGTCCTGACTTTC.

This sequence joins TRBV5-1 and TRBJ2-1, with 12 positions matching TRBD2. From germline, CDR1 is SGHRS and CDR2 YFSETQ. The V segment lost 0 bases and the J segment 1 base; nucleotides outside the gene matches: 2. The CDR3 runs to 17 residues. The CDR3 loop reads CASSLGLAGVSYNEQFF. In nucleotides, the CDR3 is TGCGCCAGCAGCTTGGGACTAGCGGGGGTTTCCTACAATGAGCAGTTCTTC.

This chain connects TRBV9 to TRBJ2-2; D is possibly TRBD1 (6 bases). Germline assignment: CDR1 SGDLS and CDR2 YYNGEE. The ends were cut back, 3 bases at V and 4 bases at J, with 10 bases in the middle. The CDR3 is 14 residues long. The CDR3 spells CASSDRAGTGELFF. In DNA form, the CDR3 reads TGTGCCAGCAGCGACAGGGCAGGCACCGGGGAGCTGTTTTTT. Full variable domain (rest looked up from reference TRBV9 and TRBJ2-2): DSGVTQTPKHLITATGQRVTLRCSPRSGDLSVYWYQQSLDQGLQFLIQYYNGEERAKGNILERFSAQQFPDLHSELNLSSLELGDSALYFCASSDRAGTGELFFGEGSRLTVL.

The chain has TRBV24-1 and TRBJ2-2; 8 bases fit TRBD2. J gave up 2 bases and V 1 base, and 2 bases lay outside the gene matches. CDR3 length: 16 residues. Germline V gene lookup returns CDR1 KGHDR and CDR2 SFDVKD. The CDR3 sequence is CATSDLSGGNTGELFF. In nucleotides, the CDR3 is TGTGCCACCAGTGATTTAAGCGGGGGCAACACCGGGGAGCTGTTTTTT.